The 7 T cell receptor beta chains below all came from one sample that was sequenced in a study of regulatory T cells in long-lasting Graves disease. Time point noted: persistent/refractory GD, antithyroid drugs over 5 years with positive TRAb. TCR sequences were obtained from RNA taken from PBMCs. Relying on iRepertoire HTBI primers and Arm-PCR of CDR3 regions, the team built TCR beta libraries. MiXCR was run by TCRdb on the multiplex PCR reads, yielding one entry per CDR3 protein. The data contain approximately 380,000 distinct CDR3 sequences, less than 25% of them singletons. Sequenced material: peripheral blood mononuclear cells (PBMCs), taken when the disease was refractory, from a patient treated with antithyroid drugs. All receptors derive from a female donor with Graves disease.

This clonotype was counted at least ten times. The chain carries TRBV28 and TRBJ1-2; a weak D match, TRBD1 (6 bases). Germline V lookup: CDR1 MDHEN, CDR2 SYDVKM. This CDR3 contains 16 residues. V gave up 1 base and J gave up 4 bases, with 16 bases separating them. CDR3 DNA: TGTGCCAGCAGTTTATTATTGGGGGCGGACCCCTATGGCTACACCTTC. It yields the protein CASSLLLGADPYGYTF.

The rearrangement links TRBV19 to TRBJ2-4, with D maybe TRBD1 (5 bases). The germline V gene encodes CDR1 LNHDA and CDR2 SQIVND (reference sequence). The germline V and J ends were trimmed by 6 bases and 5 bases, with 14 bases remaining between them. The CDR3 totals 14 residues. The chain's CDR3 is CASSNRDSQNIQYF. DNA for the CDR3: TGTGCCAGTAGCAATCGCGACAGCCAAAACATTCAGTACTTC.

The gene calls are TRBV2 and TRBJ2-7; 11 nucleotides line up with TRBD2. V trimming: 6 bases; J trimming: 2 bases; junction bases outside the gene matches: 6. The germline gives CDR1 SNHLY, CDR2 FYNNEI. The CDR3 consists of 15 residues. The CDR3 spells CASSVASGRTYEQYF. In nucleotides, the CDR3 is TGTGCCAGCAGCGTAGCTAGCGGGAGGACCTACGAGCAGTACTTC. Full variable domain (rest looked up from reference TRBV2 and TRBJ2-7): EPEVTQTPSHQVTQMGQEVILRCVPISNHLYFYWYRQILGQKVEFLVSFYNNEISEKSEIFDDQFSVERPDGSNFTLKIRSTKLEDSAMYFCASSVASGRTYEQYFGPGTRLTVT.

This clonotype occurred many times. The V and J genes are TRBV30 and TRBJ1-1; possible D gene TRBD1, 5 bases. Deletions cut 2 bases from V and 5 bases from J, with 9 bases between. CDR1 and CDR2 (germline): GTSNPN, SVGIG (reference sequence). This CDR3 is built from 12 residues. CDR3 in amino acids: CAWSHGGTEAFF. CDR3 coding DNA: TGTGCCTGGAGTCACGGGGGGACTGAAGCTTTCTTT.

A few counts support this clonotype. The chain combines TRBV5-1 with TRBJ2-2, with D perhaps being TRBD1 or TRBD2 (5 bases each). This CDR3 region has 15 residues. CDR1 and CDR2 (germline): SGHRS, YFSETQ. V was cut by 4 bases and J by 7 bases, with 17 bases left in between. CDR3 coding DNA: TGCGCCAGCAGCCCCGGGGACCAAAAGGGCGGGGAGCTGTTTTTT. It yields the protein CASSPGDQKGGELFF.

This clonotype was found a few times. The chain combines TRBV7-9 with TRBJ1-6; D is possibly TRBD1 (6 bases). Deletions cut 4 bases from V and 7 bases from J, with 11 bases between. Germline V CDR1 and CDR2: SEHNR, FQNEAQ (reference sequence). The CDR3 runs 14 residues. The CDR3, as DNA: TGTGCCAGCAGCTCCACAGGGTGGAATTCACCCCTCCACTTT. Its translation is CASSSTGWNSPLHF.

This chain joins TRBV5-1 and TRBJ1-6; D gene uncertain. The V gene lost 3 bases and the J gene lost 5 bases, with 15 bases spanning the gap. The CDR3 consists of 16 residues. Germline V gene data show CDR1 as SGHRS and CDR2 as YFSETQ. CDR3 sequence reads: CASSSGWTANNSPLHF. The CDR3 bases are TGCGCCAGCAGCTCGGGTTGGACCGCTAATAATTCACCCCTCCACTTT.